The T cell receptor (beta chain) under discussion was sequenced for a study of CD8 T cells in ankylosing spondylitis (TCRdb year 2017). With respect to the entire study: T cell receptor beta repertoires were profiled in healthy donors and ankylosing spondylitis patients so that disease-linked TCR variants could be found. In total, the full study cohort was made up of roughly 100 healthy donors and 25 to 30 ankylosing spondylitis patients. Peripheral blood was sampled, and synovial fluid was also collected from ankylosing spondylitis patients. Results the study describes overall, beyond this receptor: The disease-linked clones were reported as significantly enriched in matched synovial fluid samples from ankylosing spondylitis patients. Blood from ankylosing spondylitis patients appeared to be characterized by a TCR beta motif composed of under ten highly homologous amino acid variants. A CD8+ phenotype was shown by the disease-linked clones, which were found at relatively low frequencies in peripheral blood. Some motif variants were previously reported in synovial fluid and blood of reactive arthritis patients, suggesting common disease-initiation mechanisms.

At least ten counts were recorded for this clonotype. The target of this receptor is not known. Per-nucleotide qualities are absent, and no much larger clonotype sits a single base away. Sequencing took place on an Illumina HiSeq 2500. TCR beta libraries were prepared by quantitative 5'-RACE with molecular barcodes. The paper's data handling went like this. A new computational method based on a probabilistic model of VDJ rearrangement was used to identify disease-linked TCR variants. TCRdb trimmed the raw reads at Q25, called clones with MiXCR and kept productive beta chains. Identical CDR3 proteins give one entry, which carries the most common genes and DNA. In this record, the V and J calls reflect TCRdb's handling and not the investigators' own analysis. The table for this sample lists 200,000 to 250,000 distinct CDR3 sequences; around 25% of them were counted only once. Roughly 6.7% of the sample is in the top ten clones.

The germline V gene encodes CDR1 SGHRS and CDR2 YFSETQ. V is trimmed back by 4 bases and J by 2 bases, and the junction contains 2 bases that no gene match accounts for. Including the terminal cysteine and phenylalanine, the CDR3 comprises 13 residues. Of all the DNA, just the CDR3 is kept, 39 bases in frame from base 1. The sample taken for sequencing was blood, either unsorted or a sorted T cell fraction (not recorded which). This receptor chain uses TRBV5-1 and TRBJ2-7; 8 bases in the middle match TRBD2. The clonotype originates from a male donor with ankylosing spondylitis or in good health (not recorded which). At the DNA level, the sequence is TGCGCCAGCAGCGTTAGCGGGACCTACGAGCAGTACTTC. Translated, it gives CASSVSGTYEQYF.